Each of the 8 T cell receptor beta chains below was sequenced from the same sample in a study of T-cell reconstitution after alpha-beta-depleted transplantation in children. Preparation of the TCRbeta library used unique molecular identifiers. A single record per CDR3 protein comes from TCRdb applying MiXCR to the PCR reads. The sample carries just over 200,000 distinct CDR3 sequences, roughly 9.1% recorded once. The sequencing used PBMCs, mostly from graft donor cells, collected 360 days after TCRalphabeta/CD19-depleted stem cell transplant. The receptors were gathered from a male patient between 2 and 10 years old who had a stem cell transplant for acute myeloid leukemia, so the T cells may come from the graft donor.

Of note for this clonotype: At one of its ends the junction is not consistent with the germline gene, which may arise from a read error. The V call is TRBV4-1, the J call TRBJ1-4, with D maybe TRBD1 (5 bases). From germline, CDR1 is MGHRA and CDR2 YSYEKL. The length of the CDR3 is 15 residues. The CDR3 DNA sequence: TGCGTCAGCAGCCAAGATGAAGGGGTGGAAGAAAAACTGTTTTTT. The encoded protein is CVSSQDEGVEEKLFF.

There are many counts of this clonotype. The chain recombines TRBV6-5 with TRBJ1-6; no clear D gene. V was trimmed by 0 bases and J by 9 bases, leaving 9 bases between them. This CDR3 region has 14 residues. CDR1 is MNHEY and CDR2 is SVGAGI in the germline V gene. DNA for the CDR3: TGTGCCAGCAGTTACTCGACAACGGTTTCACCCCTCCACTTT. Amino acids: CASSYSTTVSPLHF.

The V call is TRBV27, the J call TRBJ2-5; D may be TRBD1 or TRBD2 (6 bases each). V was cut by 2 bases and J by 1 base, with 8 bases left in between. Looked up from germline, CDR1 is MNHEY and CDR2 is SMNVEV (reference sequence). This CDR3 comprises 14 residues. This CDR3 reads CASSLRGVQETQYF. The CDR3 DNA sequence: TGTGCCAGCAGTTTAAGGGGGGTCCAAGAGACCCAGTACTTC.

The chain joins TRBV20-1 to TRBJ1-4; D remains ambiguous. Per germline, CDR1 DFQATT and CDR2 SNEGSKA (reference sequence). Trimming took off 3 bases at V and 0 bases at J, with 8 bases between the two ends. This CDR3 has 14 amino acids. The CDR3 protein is CSARNGPTNEKLFF. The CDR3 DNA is TGCAGTGCTAGGAACGGTCCAACTAATGAAAAACTGTTTTTT.

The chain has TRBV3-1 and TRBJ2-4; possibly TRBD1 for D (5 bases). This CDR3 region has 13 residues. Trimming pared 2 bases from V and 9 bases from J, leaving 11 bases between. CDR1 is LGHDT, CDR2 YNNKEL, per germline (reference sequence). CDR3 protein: CASSQMGPGIQYF. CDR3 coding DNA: TGTGCCAGCAGCCAAATGGGGCCAGGCATTCAGTACTTC. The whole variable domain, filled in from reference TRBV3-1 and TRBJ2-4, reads DTAVSQTPKYLVTQMGNDKSIKCEQNLGHDTMYWYKQDSKKFLKIMFSYNNKELIINETVPNRFSPKSPDKAHLNLHINSLELGDSAVYFCASSQMGPGIQYFGAGTRLSVL.

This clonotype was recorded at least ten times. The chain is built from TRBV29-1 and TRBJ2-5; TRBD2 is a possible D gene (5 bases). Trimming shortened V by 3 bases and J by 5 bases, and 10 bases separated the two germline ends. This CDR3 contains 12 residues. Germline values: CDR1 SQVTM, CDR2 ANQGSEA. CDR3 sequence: CSVDASLETQYF. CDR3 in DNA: TGCAGCGTTGATGCTAGCCTGGAGACCCAGTACTTC.

CDR3 protein: CASSFGGGEGSGANVLTF. CDR3 DNA sequence: TGTGCCAGCAGTTTCGGAGGGGGAGAAGGCTCTGGGGCCAACGTCCTGACTTTC. The chain uses TRBV12-3 or TRBV12-4 and TRBJ2-6; D possibly matches TRBD1 or TRBD2 (6 bases each). V lost 3 bases and J 0 bases, leaving 15 bases between the germline ends. The CDR3 has 18 amino acids.

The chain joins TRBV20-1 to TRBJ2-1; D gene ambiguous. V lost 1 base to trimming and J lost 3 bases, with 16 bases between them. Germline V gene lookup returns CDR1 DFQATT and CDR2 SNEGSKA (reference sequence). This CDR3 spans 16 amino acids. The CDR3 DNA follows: TGCAGTGCTAGAGTAGGCTTGGCGGTGAACTACAATGAGCAGTTCTTC. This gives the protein CSARVGLAVNYNEQFF.